This T cell receptor (beta chain) is from a study of T cells in women clearing cervical HPV infection. Study results and limitations: Unknown T-cell numbers per sample may underlie the richness differences.

The J segment lost 4 bases and the V segment lost 10 bases, leaving 9 bases of the junction unmatched. The CDR3 runs 14 residues. Germline CDR1 LNHDA, CDR2 SQIVND (reference sequence). As to this clone: Its antigen is unidentified. The read gets to within 3 residues of the CDR3 end, and the germline J gene fills in the rest.

Clones were read by immunoSEQ multiplex PCR, and TCRdb kept only the in-frame ones, dropping some. Its table lists about 39,000 clones. The receptor comes from a woman between 18 and 75 years old with a cervical HPV16 infection that either progressed to CIN3+ or cleared (not recorded which). This rearrangement joins TRBV19 to TRBJ2-3; 9 bases are shared with TRBD1. Sequences were obtained from blood buffy coat. The CDR3 region is CATSQDRGADTQYF. The CDR3 DNA, read in part, is TGTGCCACAAGCCAGGACAGGGGAGCAGATACG.